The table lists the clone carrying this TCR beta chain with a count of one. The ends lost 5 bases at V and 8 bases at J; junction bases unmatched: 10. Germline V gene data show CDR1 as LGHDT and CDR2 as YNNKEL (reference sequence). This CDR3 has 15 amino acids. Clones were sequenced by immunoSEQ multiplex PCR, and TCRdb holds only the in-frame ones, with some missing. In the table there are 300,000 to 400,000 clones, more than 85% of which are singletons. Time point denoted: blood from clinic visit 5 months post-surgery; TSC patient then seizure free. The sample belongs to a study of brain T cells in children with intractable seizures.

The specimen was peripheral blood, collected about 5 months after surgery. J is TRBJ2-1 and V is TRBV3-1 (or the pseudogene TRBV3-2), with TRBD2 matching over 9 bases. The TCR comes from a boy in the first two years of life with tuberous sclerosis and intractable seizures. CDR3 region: CASSYLMREGDEQFF. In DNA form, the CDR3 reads TGTGCCAGCAGCTACCTTATGCGGGAGGGAGATGAGCAGTTCTTC.